This is a list of T cell receptor beta chains from one sample in a study of T cells after yellow fever vaccination. TCRdb re-derived calls from the 5' RACE reads in MiXCR, one entry per CDR3 protein. The profile shows 350,000 to 450,000 distinct CDR3 sequences, 6.2% of them singletons. The sequencing used PBMCs, collected 5 days after the yellow fever booster vaccination. All receptors come from a man aged 25 to 40 who received the YFV17D yellow fever vaccine. The CDR3 runs from the conserved cysteine through the conserved F or W. The order of the fields is clone size, J gene, D gene, V gene, CDR3 DNA, CDR3 protein. D genes are given only for firm matches. Not all rows give a size; the values are once, few, many and, for expanded clones, a class.

many | TRBJ2-3 | NA | TRBV7-9 | TGTGCCAGCAGCGTCTACAGCACAGATACGCAGTATTTT | CASSVYSTDTQYF
NA | TRBJ2-5 | NA | TRBV9 | TGTGCCAGCAGCGTTCTCAGACGCCAAGAGACCCAGTACTTC | CASSVLRRQETQYF
many | TRBJ2-7 | TRBD2 | TRBV9 | TGTGCCAGCAGCGTAGCCAGCGGGACGACCTACGAGCAGTACTTC | CASSVASGTTYEQYF
many | TRBJ2-5 | NA | TRBV7-2 | TGTGCCAGCAGCTTATCTAGACAAGGGGAGACCCAGTACTTC | CASSLSRQGETQYF
NA | TRBJ2-2 | NA | TRBV9 | TGTGCCAGCAGCGTTGGACAGTTCACCGGGGAGCTGTTTTTT | CASSVGQFTGELFF
few | TRBJ2-7 | NA | TRBV7-2 | TGTGCCAGCAGCTCCGTCCCCGGCTACGAGCAGTACTTC | CASSSVPGYEQYF
few | TRBJ2-4 | TRBD2 | TRBV20-1 | TGCTGTCCGATCCAGGGACTACTCTTGACCGAAAACATTCAGTACTTC | CCPIQGLLLTENIQYF
many | TRBJ2-1 | NA | TRBV9 | TGTGCCAGCAGCGAGGCCCCAGTCGGAGTTACCCAGTTCTTC | CASSEAPVGVTQFF
many | TRBJ2-5 | NA | TRBV18 | TGTGCCAGCTCACTCGGGACTCCCACCGGGTACCAAGAGACCCAGTACTTC | CASSLGTPTGYQETQYF
NA | TRBJ2-1 | NA | TRBV4-3 | TGCGCCAGCAGCCAAGAGAGGCGGAGGACAGAACAGTTCTTC | CASSQERRRTEQFF
many | TRBJ2-1 | NA | TRBV20-1 | TGCAGTGCTAGTCAGGAGAATGAGCAGTTCTTC | CSASQENEQFF
few | TRBJ2-3 | TRBD2 | TRBV12-3/TRBV12-4 | TGTGCCAGCAGTTCGTCTAGCGGGACAGATACGCAGTATTTT | CASSSSSGTDTQYF
few | TRBJ2-7 | NA | TRBV19 | TGTGCCAGTAGTCGGGCAGGGAACCGGAACTACGAGCAGTACTTC | CASSRAGNRNYEQYF
NA | TRBJ2-2 | NA | TRBV18 | TGTGCCAGCTCGCCCGACGGGGGCTGGCGCACCGGGGAGCTGTTTTTT | CASSPDGGWRTGELFF
NA | TRBJ2-1 | NA | TRBV27 | TGTGCCAGCAACAACTACGTCGACAATGAGCAGTTCTTC | CASNNYVDNEQFF
many | TRBJ2-5 | NA | TRBV7-2 | TGTGCCAGCAGCTTAATCGGGACCCAGTACTTC | CASSLIGTQYF
many | TRBJ2-7 | NA | TRBV5-1 | TGCGCCAGCAGCAAGAGGGCAGGGGACGAGCAGTACTTC | CASSKRAGDEQYF
many | TRBJ2-7 | TRBD1 | TRBV10-3 | TGTGCCACAGGGACAGGGGGCGAGCAGTACTTC | CATGTGGEQYF
many | TRBJ1-2 | NA | TRBV29-1 | TGCAGCGTTGAAGTTCAGGGGAAGGGTGGCTACACCTTC | CSVEVQGKGGYTF
few | TRBJ2-5 | NA | TRBV7-2 | TGTGCCAGCAGCCCGGCTCTTGCCCGAGAGCCCCAGTACTTC | CASSPALAREPQYF
few | TRBJ2-7 | TRBD2 | TRBV7-2 | TGTGCCAGCAGCTCCGGGACTAGCGTGAACGAGCAGTACTTC | CASSSGTSVNEQYF
few | TRBJ1-1 | TRBD1 | TRBV6-5 | TGTGCCAGCAGTTGGGGACAGGTATTAAACACTGAAGCTTTCTTT | CASSWGQVLNTEAFF
NA | TRBJ2-7 | NA | TRBV7-2 | TGTGCCAGCAGCTTTGAGTCCACCTACGAGCAGTACTTC | CASSFESTYEQYF
NA | TRBJ2-7 | TRBD2 | TRBV24-1 | TGTGCCACCAGTGATTTTACAGCGGGAGCCACCTACGAGCAGTACTTC | CATSDFTAGATYEQYF
many | TRBJ2-1 | TRBD2 | TRBV4-3 | TGCGCCAGCAGCCAAGATAGCGGGATTTTGAATGAGCAGTTCTTC | CASSQDSGILNEQFF
many | TRBJ1-2 | NA | TRBV7-3 | TGTGCCAGCAGCTTAGATCAAGGGTATGGCTACACCTTC | CASSLDQGYGYTF
many | TRBJ2-1 | TRBD1 | TRBV19 | TGTGCCAGTACCCTAGGGGGCGTCTACAATGAGCAGTTCTTC | CASTLGGVYNEQFF
many | TRBJ2-1 | NA | TRBV12-3/TRBV12-4 | TGTGCCAGCAGGGGGCCAACTTATGAGCAGTTCTTC | CASRGPTYEQFF
many | TRBJ2-4 | NA | TRBV12-3/TRBV12-4 | TGTGCCAGCAGCCACAGGGATCAGGACGAAAACATTCAGTACTTC | CASSHRDQDENIQYF
few | TRBJ2-7 | NA | TRBV30 | TGTGCCTGGAGCCTGGCCGGGTGGCACGAGCAGTACTTC | CAWSLAGWHEQYF
many | TRBJ2-7 | TRBD2 | TRBV7-9 | TGTGCCAGCACCGCCGACGAGGGACTATCCATCTCCTACGAGCAGTACTTC | CASTADEGLSISYEQYF
many | TRBJ1-4 | TRBD1 | TRBV5-1 | TGCGCCAGCAGCTTGTGGGGACAGGGAACCGAAAAACTGTTTTTT | CASSLWGQGTEKLFF
NA | TRBJ1-1 | NA | TRBV5-1 | TGCGCCAGCACAGAGGACGGTCTTAGCAATGAAGCTTTCTTT | CASTEDGLSNEAFF
NA | TRBJ2-1 | TRBD2 | TRBV5-1 | TGCGCCAGCAGCTCCACTAGCGCGGATTACAATGAGCAGTTCTTC | CASSSTSADYNEQFF
many | TRBJ2-7 | NA | TRBV20-1 | TGCAGTGCTAGAAACTGGCCCTCCTACGAGCAGTACTTC | CSARNWPSYEQYF
NA | TRBJ2-1 | TRBD2 | TRBV19 | TGTGCCAGTAGTAAGGGGAGCGGGGTCAATGAGCAGTTCTTC | CASSKGSGVNEQFF
few | TRBJ2-7 | TRBD1 | TRBV20-1 | TGCAGTGCTACGTTCCGACAGGGTGGCCTGAACGAGCAGTACTTC | CSATFRQGGLNEQYF
NA | TRBJ2-7 | NA | TRBV18 | TGTGCCAGCTCACCAGGCATGGGCCCGTACGAGCAGTACTTC | CASSPGMGPYEQYF
many | TRBJ2-1 | TRBD2 | TRBV9 | TGTGCCAGCAGCGTAGGCCCTAGCGGGATATCGGTTGAGCAGTTCTTC | CASSVGPSGISVEQFF
NA | TRBJ1-6 | TRBD1 | TRBV5-4 | TGTGCCAGCAGCACGGGACAGGAGAATTCACCCCTCCACTTT | CASSTGQENSPLHF
few | TRBJ1-2 | NA | TRBV24-1 | TGTGCCACCAGAGCCGGAGGGACGTATGGCTACACCTTC | CATRAGGTYGYTF
NA | TRBJ2-7 | TRBD2 | TRBV5-1 | TGCGCCAGCAGCTCGGGAGGTACAGCTGCGGGAGTGTACGAGCAGTACTTC | CASSSGGTAAGVYEQYF
many | TRBJ2-6 | TRBD1 | TRBV20-1 | TGCAGTGCTAGAGATCGGTTCGGGACAGGGGGCTCAGGGGCCAACGTCCTGACTTTC | CSARDRFGTGGSGANVLTF
few | TRBJ2-5 | NA | TRBV20-1 | TGCAGTGCTGTCCAGGACCCCTCGGGGACCCAGTACTTC | CSAVQDPSGTQYF
few | TRBJ2-5 | NA | TRBV20-1 | TGCAGTGCTACCGTTTATGCGGGGCAAGAGACCCAGTACTTC | CSATVYAGQETQYF
many | TRBJ2-7 | NA | TRBV7-2 | TGTGCCAGCAGCTTACTTGGGGGGTACGAGCAGTACTTC | CASSLLGGYEQYF
few | TRBJ1-5 | NA | TRBV9 | TGTGCCAGCAGCGTAGCGCCTGGGGAGCCCCAGCATTTT | CASSVAPGEPQHF